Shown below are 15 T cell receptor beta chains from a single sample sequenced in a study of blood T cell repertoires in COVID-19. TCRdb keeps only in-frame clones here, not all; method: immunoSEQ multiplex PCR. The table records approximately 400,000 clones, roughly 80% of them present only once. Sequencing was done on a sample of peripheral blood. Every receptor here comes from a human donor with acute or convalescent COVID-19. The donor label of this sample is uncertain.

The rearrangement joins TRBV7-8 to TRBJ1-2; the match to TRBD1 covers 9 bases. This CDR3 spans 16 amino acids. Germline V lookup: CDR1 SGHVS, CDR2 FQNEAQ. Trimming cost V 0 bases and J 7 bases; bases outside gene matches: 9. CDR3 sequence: CASSLALSTGGFGYTF. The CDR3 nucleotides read TGTGCCAGCAGCTTAGCCCTATCGACAGGGGGATTTGGCTACACCTTC.

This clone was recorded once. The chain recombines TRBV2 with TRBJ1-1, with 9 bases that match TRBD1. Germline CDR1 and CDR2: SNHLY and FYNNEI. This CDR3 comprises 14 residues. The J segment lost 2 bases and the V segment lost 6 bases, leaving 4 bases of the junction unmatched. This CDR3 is CASRWTGANTEAFF. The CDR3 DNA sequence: TGTGCCAGCAGATGGACAGGGGCTAACACTGAAGCTTTCTTT.

In DNA form, the CDR3 reads TGTGCCAGCAGGGGATTGGGGACAGGCACAGATACGCAGTATTTT. This gives the protein CASRGLGTGTDTQYF. J is TRBJ2-3 and V is TRBV2, with 7 bases matching TRBD1. V shed 6 bases and J 1 base; nucleotides not matched to a gene: 7. Germline assignment: CDR1 SNHLY and CDR2 FYNNEI. This CDR3 is 15 amino acids long.

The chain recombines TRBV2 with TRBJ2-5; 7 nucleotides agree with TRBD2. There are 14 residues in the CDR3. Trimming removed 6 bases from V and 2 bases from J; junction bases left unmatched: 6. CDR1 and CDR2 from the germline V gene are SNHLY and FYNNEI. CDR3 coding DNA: TGTGCCAGCAGCTTTGGGGGGGGGCAAGAGACCCAGTACTTC. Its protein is CASSFGGGQETQYF. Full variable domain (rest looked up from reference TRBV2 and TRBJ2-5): EPEVTQTPSHQVTQMGQEVILRCVPISNHLYFYWYRQILGQKVEFLVSFYNNEISEKSEIFDDQFSVERPDGSNFTLKIRSTKLEDSAMYFCASSFGGGQETQYFGPGTRLLVL.

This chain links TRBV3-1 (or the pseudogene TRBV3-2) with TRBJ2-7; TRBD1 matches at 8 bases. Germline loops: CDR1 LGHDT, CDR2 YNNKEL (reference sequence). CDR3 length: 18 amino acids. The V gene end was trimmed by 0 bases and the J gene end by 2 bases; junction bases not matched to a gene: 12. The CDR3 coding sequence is TGTGCCAGCAGCCAAGACCCCTCGCGGGCAGGGGGCACCTACGAGCAGTACTTC. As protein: CASSQDPSRAGGTYEQYF.

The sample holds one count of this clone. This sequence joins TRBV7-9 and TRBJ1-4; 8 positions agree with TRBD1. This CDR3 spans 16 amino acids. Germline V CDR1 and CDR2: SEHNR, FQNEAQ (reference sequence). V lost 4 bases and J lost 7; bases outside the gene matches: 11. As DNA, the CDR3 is TGTGCCAGCAGCTCACTTGGACAGGGCCTGGGTGAAAAACTGTTTTTT. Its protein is CASSSLGQGLGEKLFF. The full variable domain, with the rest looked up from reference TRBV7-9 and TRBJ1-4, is DTGVSQNPRHKITKRGQNVTFRCDPISEHNRLYWYRQTLGQGPEFLTYFQNEAQLEKSRLLSDRFSAERPKGSFSTLEIQRTEQGDSAMYLCASSSLGQGLGEKLFFGSGTQLSVL.

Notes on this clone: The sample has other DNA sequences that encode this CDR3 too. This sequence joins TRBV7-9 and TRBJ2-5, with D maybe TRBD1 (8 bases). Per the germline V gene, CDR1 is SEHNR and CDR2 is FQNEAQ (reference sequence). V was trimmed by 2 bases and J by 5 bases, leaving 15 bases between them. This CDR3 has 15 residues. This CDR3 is CASSLRTGGGETQYF. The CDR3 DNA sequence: TGTGCCAGCAGCTTACGAACAGGGGGAGGGGAGACCCAGTACTTC.

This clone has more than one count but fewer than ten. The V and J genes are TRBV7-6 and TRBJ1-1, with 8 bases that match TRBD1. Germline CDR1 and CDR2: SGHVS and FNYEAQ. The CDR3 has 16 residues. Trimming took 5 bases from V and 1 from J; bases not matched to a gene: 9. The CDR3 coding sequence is TGTGCCAGCAGCCCCCGCAGGACAGGGTGGAACACTGAAGCTTTCTTT. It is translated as CASSPRRTGWNTEAFF.

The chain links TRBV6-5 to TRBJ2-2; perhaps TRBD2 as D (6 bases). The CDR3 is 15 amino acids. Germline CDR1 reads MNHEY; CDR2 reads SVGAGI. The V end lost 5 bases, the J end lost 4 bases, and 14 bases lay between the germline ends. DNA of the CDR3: TGTGCCAGCAGTAACCTGCGGGGCATCACCGGGGAGCTGTTTTTT. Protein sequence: CASSNLRGITGELFF.

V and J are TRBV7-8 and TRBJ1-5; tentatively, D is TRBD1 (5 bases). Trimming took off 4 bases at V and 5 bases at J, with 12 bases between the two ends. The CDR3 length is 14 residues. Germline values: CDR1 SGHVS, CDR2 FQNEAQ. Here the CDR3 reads CASSSHRGDQPQHF. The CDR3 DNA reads TGTGCCAGCAGCTCCCACCGGGGGGATCAGCCCCAGCATTTT.

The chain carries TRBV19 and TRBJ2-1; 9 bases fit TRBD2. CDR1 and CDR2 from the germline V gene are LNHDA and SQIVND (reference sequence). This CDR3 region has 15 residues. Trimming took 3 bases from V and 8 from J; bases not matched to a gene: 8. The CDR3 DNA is TGTGCCAGTAGTATTTGGCTAGCGGGAATTCATGAGCAGTTCTTC. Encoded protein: CASSIWLAGIHEQFF.

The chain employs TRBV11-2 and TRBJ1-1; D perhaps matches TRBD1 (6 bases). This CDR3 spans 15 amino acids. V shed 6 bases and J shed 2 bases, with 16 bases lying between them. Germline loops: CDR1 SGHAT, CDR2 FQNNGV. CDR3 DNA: TGTGCCAGCAGTCGGGGGGCGGGCGCTAACACTGAAGCTTTCTTT. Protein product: CASSRGAGANTEAFF.

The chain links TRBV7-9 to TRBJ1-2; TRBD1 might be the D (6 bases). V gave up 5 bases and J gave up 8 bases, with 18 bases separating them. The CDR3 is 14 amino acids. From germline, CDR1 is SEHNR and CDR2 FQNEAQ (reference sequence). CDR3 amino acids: CASSPGVLRNGYTF. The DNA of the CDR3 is TGTGCCAGCAGCCCAGGGGTTTTGAGGAACGGCTACACCTTC.

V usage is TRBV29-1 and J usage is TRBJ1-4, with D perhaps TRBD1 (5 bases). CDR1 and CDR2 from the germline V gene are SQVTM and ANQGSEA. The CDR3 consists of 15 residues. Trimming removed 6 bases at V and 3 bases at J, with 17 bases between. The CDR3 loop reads CSVDDGGSSNEKLFF. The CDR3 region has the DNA TGCAGCGTCGATGACGGGGGGTCGTCTAATGAAAAACTGTTTTTT.

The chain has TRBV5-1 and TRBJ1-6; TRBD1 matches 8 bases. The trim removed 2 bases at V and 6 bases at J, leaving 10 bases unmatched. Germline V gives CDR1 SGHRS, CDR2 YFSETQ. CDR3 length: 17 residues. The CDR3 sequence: CASSLGQGGTPNSPLHF. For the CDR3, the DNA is TGCGCCAGCAGCTTAGGACAGGGCGGAACTCCTAATTCACCCCTCCACTTT.